The present entry profiles one TCR beta chain with its context. The V gene's germline CDR1 is SGHNT and CDR2 YENEEA. This CDR3 spans 14 amino acids. The V end lost 4 bases, the J end lost 7 bases, and 14 bases lay between the germline ends. The sample is drawn from a study of control samples from healthy donors and cancer patients. The method was immunoSEQ multiplex PCR; TCRdb's version includes in-frame clones alone and lacks a portion of them. The sample records about 49,000 clones, about 86% being singletons. This TCR was sampled from a woman aged 45-65 years with lung cancer. This rearrangement joins TRBV11-3 to TRBJ1-3; no firm D call. The source material was PBMCs. This CDR3 is CASSSRTVGNTIYF. The DNA of the CDR3 is TGTGCCAGCAGCTCGAGGACTGTGGGGAACACCATATATTTT.